Shown below are 28 T cell receptor beta chains from a single sample sequenced in a study of T-cell reconstitution after alpha-beta-depleted transplantation in children. The TCRbeta library was prepared with unique molecular identifiers. TCRdb processed the PCR reads anew with MiXCR; each CDR3 protein has one entry. This table has about 420,000 distinct CDR3 sequences, roughly 17% appearing once. Source: PBMCs, mostly from graft donor cells, taken 360 days after TCRalphabeta/CD19-depleted stem cell transplant. The receptors originated from a boy under three years old who had a stem cell transplant for Wiskott-Aldrich syndrome, so the T cells may come from the graft donor.

The chain links TRBV20-1 to TRBJ1-3; D unresolved. Trimming pared 0 bases from V and 4 bases from J, leaving 4 bases between. This CDR3 is 12 amino acids long. Germline loops: CDR1 DFQATT, CDR2 SNEGSKA (reference sequence). The CDR3 spells CSARESGNTIYF. DNA of the CDR3: TGCAGTGCTAGAGAATCCGGAAACACCATATATTTT.

The gene calls are TRBV5-1 and TRBJ2-5; perhaps D is TRBD1 or TRBD2 (5 bases each). CDR3 length equals 15 residues. V lost 0 bases and J lost 5, with 14 bases in between. Germline V gene data show CDR1 as SGHRS and CDR2 as YFSETQ. CDR3 sequence (DNA): TGCGCCAGCAGCTTGGTTCCGGGACGGATGGAGACCCAGTACTTC. Its protein product is CASSLVPGRMETQYF.

This chain connects TRBV5-1 to TRBJ2-5, with D possibly TRBD1 on 6 matching bases. Trimming shortened V by 3 bases and J by 0 bases, and 6 bases separated the two germline ends. This CDR3 has 13 amino acids. Looked up from germline, CDR1 is SGHRS and CDR2 is YFSETQ. The CDR3 reads CASSWDNQETQYF. The CDR3 DNA follows: TGCGCCAGCAGCTGGGACAACCAAGAGACCCAGTACTTC.

The J gene is TRBJ2-7, the V gene TRBV7-9; TRBD1 matches 7 bases. The V gene's germline CDR1 is SEHNR and CDR2 FQNEAQ (reference sequence). This CDR3 has 16 amino acids. V gave up 5 bases and J gave up 0 bases; unmatched junction bases: 10. The CDR3: CASSRSTGTISYEQYF. CDR3 DNA sequence: TGTGCCAGCAGCCGATCGACAGGGACCATCTCCTACGAGCAGTACTTC.

This clonotype has more than one count but fewer than ten. This sequence joins TRBV13 and TRBJ1-2; D is unresolved. The CDR3 contains 14 residues. Trimming left V 0 bases short and J 4 bases short, with 9 bases between. Germline lookup yields CDR1 PRHDT and CDR2 FYEKMQ (reference sequence). CDR3 nucleotides: TGTGCCAGCAGCTTAGGAGGGATTCCCTATGGCTACACCTTC. Protein sequence: CASSLGGIPYGYTF. Filled out from reference TRBV13 and TRBJ1-2, the complete variable domain reads AAGVIQSPRHLIKEKRETATLKCYPIPRHDTVYWYQQGPGQDPQFLISFYEKMQSDKGSIPDRFSAQQFSDYHSELNMSSLELGDSALYFCASSLGGIPYGYTFGSGTRLTVV.

This clonotype was detected a few times. The chain recombines TRBV29-1 with TRBJ1-2; tentatively, D is TRBD1 (5 bases). From germline, CDR1 is SQVTM and CDR2 ANQGSEA. The CDR3 length is 14 residues. Trimming cost V 3 bases and J 9 bases, with 20 bases left between them. In nucleotides, the CDR3 is TGCAGCGTTGATGGGGCGGATTTGGGTTTTAGCTACACCTTC. Translated: CSVDGADLGFSYTF.

This chain links TRBV13 with TRBJ1-2; the match to TRBD1 covers 7 bases. The CDR3 loop spans 15 amino acids. With V trimmed by 5 bases and J by 4 bases, 10 bases remained unmatched. In germline, CDR1 is PRHDT, CDR2 FYEKMQ (reference sequence). The CDR3, as DNA: TGTGCCAGCAGCGTCGGACAGGCGACATTCTATGGCTACACCTTC. Amino acids: CASSVGQATFYGYTF.

This sequence joins TRBV7-2 and TRBJ2-2, with D possibly matching TRBD1 (5 bases). The CDR3 covers 15 residues. Germline V gives CDR1 SGHTA, CDR2 FQGNSA. V was shortened by 5 bases and J by 0 bases, with 10 bases between the two germline ends. The CDR3 here is CASSRAGTNTGELFF. The CDR3 DNA sequence: TGTGCCAGCAGCCGTGCAGGGACGAACACCGGGGAGCTGTTTTTT.

The table lists this clonotype with a few counts. This chain links TRBV7-9 with TRBJ2-2; 8 nucleotides align to TRBD2. In germline, CDR1 is SEHNR, CDR2 FQNEAQ (reference sequence). CDR3 length: 13 amino acids. V lost 8 bases and J lost 2; bases outside the gene matches: 1. DNA for the CDR3: TGTGCCAGCCGGGAGGGAAACACCGGGGAGCTGTTTTTT. It translates to CASREGNTGELFF.

This clonotype came up a few times. The rearrangement uses TRBV4-3 and TRBJ2-1; no clear D gene. The ends were cut back, 0 bases at V and 5 bases at J, with 14 bases in the middle. This CDR3 is 16 amino acids long. Per the germline V gene, CDR1 is LGHNA and CDR2 is YSLEER. CDR3 residues: CASSQEGPTRNNEQFF. The DNA of the CDR3 is TGCGCCAGCAGCCAAGAAGGGCCGACAAGGAACAATGAGCAGTTCTTC.

In its sample, this clonotype was seen many times. The chain uses TRBV12-3 or TRBV12-4 and TRBJ2-7, with D possibly being TRBD1 or TRBD2 (5 bases each). The V gene lost 3 bases and the J gene lost 2 bases, with 11 bases spanning the gap. This CDR3 is 14 amino acids long. The CDR3 coding sequence is TGTGCCAGCAGTTTCTGGGGGATAGCCTACGAGCAGTACTTC. Amino acids: CASSFWGIAYEQYF.

The chain is built from TRBV7-9 and TRBJ2-3; the D gene is possibly TRBD1 (6 bases). The CDR3 spans 15 residues. CDR1 is SEHNR and CDR2 is FQNEAQ in the germline V gene (reference sequence). Trimming removed 2 bases at V and 2 bases at J, with 11 bases between. The CDR3 DNA reads TGTGCCAGCAGCTTACCGACAGGCATCACAGATACGCAGTATTTT. As protein: CASSLPTGITDTQYF.

This clonotype appeared a few times. The rearrangement uses TRBV5-1 and TRBJ2-5; D may be TRBD1 or TRBD2 (6 bases each). CDR3 length: 15 residues. V gave up 4 bases and J gave up 5 bases, with 18 bases separating them. CDR1 and CDR2 from the germline V gene are SGHRS and YFSETQ. CDR3 nucleotides: TGCGCCAGCAGCCTGGGACAAGGGGGGTACGAGACCCAGTACTTC. It specifies CASSLGQGGYETQYF.

This clonotype came up a few times. The chain joins TRBV7-2 to TRBJ2-5, with 10 bases fitting TRBD2. The CDR3 sequence is 16 residues long. Germline lookup yields CDR1 SGHTA and CDR2 FQGNSA. Germline trimming cut 1 base from V and 4 bases from J; bases unmatched to any gene: 6. The CDR3 DNA is TGTGCCAGCAGCTTAGTCGAACTAGCGGGGCGAGAGACCCAGTACTTC. As protein: CASSLVELAGRETQYF.

The chain has TRBV7-8 and TRBJ2-2, with a tentative D call TRBD2 (5 bases). CDR1 is SGHVS, CDR2 FQNEAQ, per germline. V lost 2 bases to trimming and J lost 6 bases, with 13 bases between them. This CDR3 spans 15 amino acids. CDR3 loop: CASSLLVTRSGELFF. The CDR3 region has the DNA TGTGCCAGCAGCTTACTGGTCACTAGATCCGGGGAGCTGTTTTTT. Supplemented by reference TRBV7-8 and TRBJ2-2, the full variable domain reads GAGVSQSPRYKVAKRGQDVALRCDPISGHVSLFWYQQALGQGPEFLTYFQNEAQLDKSGLPSDRFFAERPEGSVSTLKIQRTQQEDSAVYLCASSLLVTRSGELFFGEGSRLTVL.

The chain couples TRBV3-1 to TRBJ2-1, with 9 positions matching TRBD1. This CDR3 is built from 17 residues. Unmatched junction bases numbered 13, after V lost 3 bases and J lost 7 bases. The germline gives CDR1 LGHDT, CDR2 YNNKEL (reference sequence). In DNA, the CDR3 is TGTGCCAGCAGCCATTTCAGACCGGGACAGGGCACGAATGAGCAGTTCTTC. It yields the protein CASSHFRPGQGTNEQFF.

This clonotype has only a few counts. The chain combines TRBV6-5 with TRBJ1-5; D might be TRBD1 (5 bases). The CDR3 totals 16 residues. Trimming took 6 bases from V and 2 from J, leaving 17 bases between them. Germline V gives CDR1 MNHEY, CDR2 SVGAGI. The CDR3 DNA sequence: TGTGCCAGCAGCCCCCTAGGGGCGCGGGGCAATCAGCCCCAGCATTTT. Translated, it gives CASSPLGARGNQPQHF.

The genes are TRBV27 and TRBJ1-1; possibly TRBD1 for D (6 bases). The germline gives CDR1 MNHEY, CDR2 SMNVEV (reference sequence). The CDR3 has 16 residues. With 7 bases removed from V and 5 bases from J, the gap between germline ends came to 23 bases. The CDR3 protein is CASKRDTAAGGTEAFF. CDR3 nucleotide sequence: TGTGCCAGCAAAAGGGACACAGCCGCCGGCGGGACTGAAGCTTTCTTT.

The chain is built from TRBV7-6 and TRBJ2-3, with 9 bases matching TRBD1. CDR1 and CDR2 (germline): SGHVS, FNYEAQ. CDR3 size: 14 residues. The V and J ends lost 6 bases and 7 bases, in that order; junction bases with no gene match: 8. CDR3 DNA: TGTGCCAGCAGTTTCCGGGACAGGGAATATACGCAGTATTTT. Protein sequence: CASSFRDREYTQYF.

The genes are TRBV20-1 and TRBJ2-1; D remains ambiguous. The CDR3 has 10 amino acids. The germline V gene has CDR1 DFQATT and CDR2 SNEGSKA (reference sequence). Deletions cut 4 bases from V and 6 bases from J, with 4 bases between. CDR3 in DNA: TGCAGTGCTACAGGCAATGAGCAGTTCTTC. Its protein product is CSATGNEQFF.

In this sample, this clonotype turned up a few times. The V call is TRBV7-9, the J call TRBJ2-3; no firm D call. The V gene's germline CDR1 is SEHNR and CDR2 FQNEAQ (reference sequence). The CDR3 totals 13 residues. Trimming took off 4 bases at V and 8 bases at J, with 13 bases between the two ends. CDR3 residues: CASSSPPNPTQYF. As DNA, the CDR3 is TGTGCCAGCAGCTCCCCCCCTAATCCTACGCAGTATTTT.

Only a few counts were recorded for this clonotype. The genes are TRBV12-3 or TRBV12-4 and TRBJ1-2, with D unresolved. The CDR3 has 12 amino acids. V lost 5 bases and J lost 7, with 11 bases in between. The CDR3: CASSPRVRGYTF. CDR3 sequence (DNA): TGTGCCAGCAGTCCAAGGGTTCGTGGCTACACCTTC.

Only a few counts were recorded for this clonotype. The CDR3 region is CASSAVTDTQYF. Written as DNA, the CDR3 is TGTGCCAGCTCTGCGGTAACAGATACGCAGTATTTT. J is TRBJ2-3 and V is TRBV7-2, with D unresolved. Per the germline V gene, CDR1 is SGHTA and CDR2 is FQGNSA. V lost 8 bases to trimming and J lost 3 bases, with 9 bases between them. The CDR3 has 12 amino acids.

The V gene is TRBV5-1, the J gene TRBJ2-3; no firm D call. The ends were cut back, 3 bases at V and 4 bases at J, with 9 bases in the middle. The CDR3 sequence is 13 residues long. The germline CDR1 and CDR2 sequences are SGHRS and YFSETQ. The CDR3 protein is CASSYTKADTQYF. As DNA, the CDR3 is TGCGCCAGCAGCTATACGAAAGCAGATACGCAGTATTTT.

There are a few counts of this clonotype. The DNA for the CDR3 is TGTGCCAGCAGCGTAGAACTGGGCGGGGAGCTGTTTTTT. It encodes CASSVELGGELFF. J is TRBJ2-2 and V is TRBV9; D not resolved. Germline V gene data show CDR1 as SGDLS and CDR2 as YYNGEE. V shed 0 bases and J shed 7 bases, with 7 bases lying between them. This CDR3 has 13 residues.

This clonotype was observed a handful of times. The chain carries TRBV2 and TRBJ2-7; D unresolved. The CDR3 is 13 residues long. Germline V lookup: CDR1 SNHLY, CDR2 FYNNEI. V was clipped by 2 bases and J by 0 bases, with 5 bases between them. The CDR3 loop is CASSESYSYEQYF. CDR3 nucleotides: TGTGCCAGCAGTGAAAGTTACTCCTACGAGCAGTACTTC. Using reference TRBV2 and TRBJ2-7 for the parts outside the CDR3, the full variable domain is EPEVTQTPSHQVTQMGQEVILRCVPISNHLYFYWYRQILGQKVEFLVSFYNNEISEKSEIFDDQFSVERPDGSNFTLKIRSTKLEDSAMYFCASSESYSYEQYFGPGTRLTVT.

This rearrangement joins TRBV15 to TRBJ2-2; 7 nucleotides line up with TRBD1. The CDR3 runs 15 residues. The germline CDR1 and CDR2 sequences are LNHNV and YYDKDF (reference sequence). Trimming removed 0 bases from V and 4 bases from J; junction bases left unmatched: 2. The DNA of the CDR3 is TGTGCCACCAGCAGAGATCGACAGGGCACCGGGGAGCTGTTTTTT. It encodes CATSRDRQGTGELFF. The full variable domain, rest sourced from reference TRBV15 and TRBJ2-2, is DAMVIQNPRYQVTQFGKPVTLSCSQTLNHNVMYWYQQKSSQAPKLLFHYYDKDFNNEADTPDNFQSRRPNTSFCFLDIRSPGLGDTAMYLCATSRDRQGTGELFFGEGSRLTVL.

This clonotype was seen repeatedly, ten times or more. In nucleotides, the CDR3 is TGTGCCAGCAGCTGGAGTGGCGGGGGGTCCTACGAGCAGTACTTC. Translating gives CASSWSGGGSYEQYF. The chain joins TRBV7-8 to TRBJ2-7; TRBD2 agrees at 8 bases. CDR1 is SGHVS, CDR2 FQNEAQ, per germline. The V and J ends lost 4 bases and 1 base, in that order; junction bases with no gene match: 6. The CDR3 sequence is 15 residues long.